This T cell receptor (beta chain) was recorded in a study of metastatic and nonmetastatic thyroid tumors. TCRdb re-clonotyped the PCR reads via MiXCR. The sample contains approximately 38,000 clones, about 27% of which appear only once. Thyroid surgery took place with no prior treatment in any patient. Germline CDR1 SGHAT, CDR2 FQNNGV. This CDR3 region has 16 residues. Trimming took 5 bases from V and 2 from J; bases not matched to a gene: 10. In this sample, this clone turned up a few times. Being one base from a much bigger clone, this may be a read error. The conserved phenylalanine or tryptophan normally closing the CDR3 is absent here, so this likely arose from a read error.

Sequencing was carried out using blood. The rearrangement joins TRBV11-2 to TRBJ2-5; TRBD2 agrees at 8 bases. This receptor was obtained from a male donor with papillary thyroid cancer or a benign thyroid nodule (not recorded which). Some clones in this sample may be carry-over from other donors' samples. The CDR3 region has the DNA TGTGCCAGCAGCCGAGCGGGGGCCGACGGACAAGAGACCCAGTACCTC. As protein: CASSRAGADGQETQYL.